What follows are 32 T cell receptor beta chains derived from one specimen sequenced in a study of shared clonotypes between healthy human individuals. Libraries were prepared by immunoSEQ multiplex PCR; TCRdb keeps only in-frame clonotypes and omits some of them. In the table there are about 2.4 million clones, more than 90% of which are singletons. Sequenced material: naive CD4+ T cells sorted from blood. Described subset: CD45RA+ positively selected. The receptor set was obtained from a man younger than 35 in good health.

This clone was seen just once. The chain carries TRBV4-2 and TRBJ1-1; D gene ambiguous. This CDR3 comprises 13 residues. Trimming removed 0 bases at V and 11 bases at J, with 13 bases between. Germline V gives CDR1 LGHNA, CDR2 YNFKEQ. The CDR3 loop reads CASSQDLGREAFF. CDR3 nucleotide sequence: TGTGCCAGCAGCCAAGATCTCGGGCGCGAGGCTTTCTTT.

This clone was seen once. This chain joins TRBV29-1 and TRBJ2-5; maybe TRBD2 (5 bases). Trimming cost V 6 bases and J 4 bases, with 15 bases left between them. The CDR3 is 13 amino acids. Germline V CDR1 and CDR2: SQVTM, ANQGSEA. The CDR3 is CSVQDSGSETQYF. The CDR3 nucleotides read TGCAGCGTCCAGGACTCCGGGTCAGAGACCCAGTACTTC. Drawing the rest from reference TRBV29-1 and TRBJ2-5, the complete variable domain is SAVISQKPSRDICQRGTSLTIQCQVDSQVTMMFWYRQQPGQSLTLIATANQGSEATYESGFVIDKFPISRPNLTFSTLTVSNMSPEDSSIYLCSVQDSGSETQYFGPGTRLLVL.

The chain combines TRBV6-5 with TRBJ2-5; D gene unclear. The germline CDR1 and CDR2 sequences are MNHEY and SVGAGI. This CDR3 comprises 16 residues. Trimming shortened V by 0 bases and J by 5 bases, and 16 bases separated the two germline ends. For the CDR3, the DNA is TGTGCCAGCAGTTACTCCACCTTCCCCATCCTCGAGACCCAGTACTTC. Translated: CASSYSTFPILETQYF.

The V call is TRBV2, the J call TRBJ2-2, with D possibly being TRBD1 (5 bases). Trimming pared 4 bases from V and 6 bases from J, leaving 12 bases between. The CDR3 is made up of 14 amino acids. Germline-derived CDR1 and CDR2 are SNHLY and FYNNEI. The CDR3 DNA sequence: TGTGCCAGCAGTGTGATCAGGGCTCCCGGGGAGCTGTTTTTT. Encoded protein: CASSVIRAPGELFF.

The V and J genes are TRBV7-2 and TRBJ2-7, with TRBD2 matching 10 bases. This CDR3 spans 15 amino acids. With V trimmed by 5 bases and J by 3 bases, 7 bases remained unmatched. Germline loops: CDR1 SGHTA, CDR2 FQGNSA. The CDR3 DNA sequence: TGTGCCAGCAGCGTGACGGGACTAGCGCGCTACGAGCAGTACTTC. This translates into CASSVTGLARYEQYF.

V and J are TRBV29-1 and TRBJ2-3; D remains unclear. The V gene's germline CDR1 is SQVTM and CDR2 ANQGSEA. The CDR3 is made up of 14 amino acids. With 0 bases removed from V and 2 bases from J, the gap between germline ends came to 9 bases. The CDR3 here is CSVEDSAHTDTQYF. The CDR3 DNA follows: TGCAGCGTTGAAGATTCGGCACACACAGATACGCAGTATTTT.

The rearrangement joins TRBV5-1 to TRBJ1-6; TRBD1 matches 8 bases. CDR3 length: 14 residues. The V segment lost 0 bases and the J segment 10 bases; nucleotides outside the gene matches: 3. Germline CDR1 SGHRS, CDR2 YFSETQ. The DNA for the CDR3 is TGCGCCAGCAGCTTGGGAGGGACAGGCTCACCCCTCCACTTT. Amino acid sequence: CASSLGGTGSPLHF.

Comment on this clone: The sample holds other DNA sequences that translate to the same CDR3. The chain joins TRBV6-1 to TRBJ2-7, with 7 bases lining up with TRBD1. Trimming took 6 bases from V and 4 from J; bases not matched to a gene: 3. The germline V gene has CDR1 MNHNS and CDR2 SASEGT. The CDR3 totals 12 residues. The chain's CDR3 is CASRLQGYEQYF. The CDR3 region has the DNA TGTGCCAGCAGATTACAGGGGTACGAGCAGTACTTC.

The V call is TRBV6-1, the J call TRBJ1-4; D is undetermined. This CDR3 spans 11 amino acids. Germline CDR1 MNHNS, CDR2 SASEGT. V lost 0 bases, J lost 9 bases, and 2 bases lay in between. The CDR3 nucleotides read TGTGCCAGCAGTGAAGCTCAAAAACTGTTTTTT. Translating gives CASSEAQKLFF.

Worth noting for this clone: The sample holds other DNA sequences that translate to the same CDR3. This chain uses TRBV2 with TRBJ2-5; D possibly matches TRBD1 or TRBD2 (7 bases each). Germline loops: CDR1 SNHLY, CDR2 FYNNEI. The CDR3 runs 14 residues. V shed 3 bases and J shed 1 base, with 9 bases lying between them. This CDR3 reads CASSDRGGQETQYF. Here the CDR3 DNA reads TGTGCCAGCAGTGACAGGGGGGGCCAAGAGACCCAGTACTTC.

The genes are TRBV7-8 and TRBJ1-5; a possible D gene is TRBD1 (5 bases). Between the trimmed V and J ends, which lost 6 bases and 1 base, there was a span of 19 bases. Germline V gene lookup returns CDR1 SGHVS and CDR2 FQNEAQ. The CDR3 covers 17 residues. The CDR3 region has the DNA TGTGCCAGCAGTTCCCGGGACTCGCTAGACAGCAATCAGCCCCAGCATTTT. It encodes CASSSRDSLDSNQPQHF.

V usage is TRBV10-3 and J usage is TRBJ2-5; D is unresolved. Trimming took 6 bases from V and 5 from J, leaving 13 bases between them. There are 13 residues in the CDR3. In germline, CDR1 is ENHRY, CDR2 SYGVKD. Written as DNA, the CDR3 is TGTGCCATCAGACCCGGGCCAGAGGAGACCCAGTACTTC. This gives the protein CAIRPGPEETQYF.

This rearrangement joins TRBV25-1 to TRBJ2-2; 11 bases line up with TRBD1. The CDR3 runs to 16 residues. V shed 1 base, J shed 7 bases, and the junction held 5 bases outside the gene matches. The V gene's germline CDR1 is MGHDK and CDR2 SYGVNS. CDR3 region: CASSELGQGASGELFF. The CDR3 DNA reads as TGTGCCAGCAGTGAATTAGGACAGGGGGCGAGCGGGGAGCTGTTTTTT.

This clone appeared a single time. This sequence joins TRBV4-1 and TRBJ2-5; 10 nucleotides match TRBD1. The junction had 6 bases not matched to a gene; V was cut back by 4 bases and J by 4 bases. Germline V gives CDR1 MGHRA, CDR2 YSYEKL. The CDR3 consists of 15 residues. The CDR3 nucleotides are TGCGCCAGCAGCCTCCGGGACAGGGGAGCAGAGACCCAGTACTTC. Translation gives CASSLRDRGAETQYF.

V and J are TRBV10-3 and TRBJ1-2, with D uncertain. The CDR3 runs to 14 residues. Germline V gene lookup returns CDR1 ENHRY and CDR2 SYGVKD. Deletions cut 6 bases from V and 3 bases from J, with 14 bases between. This chain's CDR3 is CAIRDTSVDYGYTF. CDR3 sequence (DNA): TGTGCCATCAGAGACACTAGCGTCGACTATGGCTACACCTTC.

V gene TRBV5-4 combines with J gene TRBJ2-2; D not certain. The germline CDR1 and CDR2 sequences are SGHNT and YYREEE (reference sequence). This CDR3 has 13 residues. V lost 0 bases and J lost 7, with 7 bases in between. The CDR3 protein is CASSLANNGELFF. The CDR3, as DNA: TGTGCCAGCAGCTTGGCTAATAACGGGGAGCTGTTTTTT. Full variable domain (remainder filled in from reference TRBV5-4 and TRBJ2-2): ETGVTQSPTHLIKTRGQQVTLRCSSQSGHNTVSWYQQALGQGPQFIFQYYREEENGRGNFPPRFSGLQFPNYSSELNVNALELDDSALYLCASSLANNGELFFGEGSRLTVL.

The chain carries TRBV10-3 and TRBJ1-5; D remains ambiguous. CDR1 and CDR2 from the germline V gene are ENHRY and SYGVKD. Trimming pared 0 bases from V and 3 bases from J, leaving 12 bases between. This CDR3 is 16 amino acids long. This chain's CDR3 is CAISESFQVANQPQHF. DNA of the CDR3: TGTGCCATCAGTGAGTCCTTTCAGGTTGCCAATCAGCCCCAGCATTTT.

The V and J genes are TRBV11-3 and TRBJ2-7; tentative D call: TRBD1 (6 bases). The germline V gene encodes CDR1 SGHNT and CDR2 YENEEA. The CDR3 is 16 amino acids. V lost 4 bases and J 4 bases, leaving 20 bases between the germline ends. The CDR3 loop is CASSSPFDRNPYEQYF. In DNA, the CDR3 is TGTGCCAGCAGCTCACCCTTTGACAGGAACCCGTACGAGCAGTACTTC.

The chain is built from TRBV18 and TRBJ2-1; D not certain. The V and J ends lost 5 bases and 5 bases respectively, with 10 bases between them. Germline CDR1 reads KGHSH; CDR2 reads LQKENI. The CDR3 is made up of 13 amino acids. The DNA of the CDR3 is TGTGCCAGCTCATCCGCGAGAGACAATGAGCAGTTCTTC. As protein: CASSSARDNEQFF.

V is TRBV18 and J is TRBJ2-2; D remains unclear. The CDR3 totals 16 residues. V was cut by 2 bases and J by 4 bases, with 14 bases left in between. The germline CDR1 and CDR2 sequences are KGHSH and LQKENI. CDR3 sequence: CASSPSRIEVTGELFF. Here the CDR3 DNA reads TGTGCCAGCTCACCAAGCCGGATTGAGGTCACCGGGGAGCTGTTTTTT.

V usage is TRBV5-1 and J usage is TRBJ2-5, with D perhaps TRBD2 (6 bases). The CDR3 is made up of 16 amino acids. Trimming removed 4 bases from V and 6 bases from J, with 22 bases in between. The germline CDR1 and CDR2 sequences are SGHRS and YFSETQ. CDR3 bases: TGCGCCAGCAGCCCGGGTGGTGCCCAGGGAGGACAGACCCAGTACTTC. Protein: CASSPGGAQGGQTQYF.

The V gene is TRBV9, the J gene TRBJ1-6; tentative D call: TRBD1 (6 bases). The CDR3 sequence is 14 residues long. The germline V gene has CDR1 SGDLS and CDR2 YYNGEE. The V and J ends lost 4 bases and 8 bases respectively, with 13 bases between them. The CDR3 DNA follows: TGTGCCAGCAGCTCTCGACAGGCGGATTCACCCCTCCACTTT. It encodes CASSSRQADSPLHF.

The chain combines TRBV5-6 with TRBJ1-5, with D hard to call. V gave up 6 bases and J gave up 0 bases, with 4 bases separating them. In germline, CDR1 is SGHDT, CDR2 YYEEEE. The CDR3 has 12 residues. The CDR3 spells CASTHSNQPQHF. CDR3 bases: TGTGCCAGCACTCATAGCAATCAGCCCCAGCATTTT.

The V gene is TRBV28, the J gene TRBJ2-2; 8 bases map to TRBD1. Germline values: CDR1 MDHEN, CDR2 SYDVKM. J gave up 11 bases and V 4 bases, and 3 bases lay outside the gene matches. This CDR3 region has 12 residues. CDR3: CASSSRGRELFF. The CDR3 nucleotides read TGTGCCAGCAGTTCCAGGGGGCGCGAGCTGTTTTTT.

The chain joins TRBV30 to TRBJ2-5; TRBD1 is a possible D gene (6 bases). Per germline, CDR1 GTSNPN and CDR2 SVGIG (reference sequence). The CDR3 is 14 residues long. V shed 1 base and J shed 9 bases, with 18 bases lying between them. The CDR3 nucleotides are TGTGCCTGGAGTGGCCAGGGGTCCGAGGTTTCCCAGTACTTC. Encoded protein: CAWSGQGSEVSQYF.

This chain links TRBV4-1 with TRBJ1-2; TRBD1 might be the D (5 bases). The CDR3 extends over 14 amino acids. Per germline, CDR1 MGHRA and CDR2 YSYEKL. The V end lost 1 base, the J end lost 2 bases, and 8 bases lay between the germline ends. CDR3 protein: CASSQGGGNYGYTF. The DNA for the CDR3 is TGCGCCAGCAGCCAAGGGGGCGGGAACTATGGCTACACCTTC.

This chain links TRBV30 with TRBJ2-5; 7 bases are a match to TRBD2. CDR3 length: 13 residues. Germline loops: CDR1 GTSNPN, CDR2 SVGIG (reference sequence). Losses at the gene ends were 2 bases for V and 5 bases for J; bases not matched to a gene: 5. CDR3 sequence reads: CAWSNGGGETQYF. The CDR3 nucleotides are TGTGCCTGGAGTAACGGGGGAGGGGAGACCCAGTACTTC.

This clone was counted between two and nine times. DNA of the CDR3: TGTGCCAGCAGTTACCTTACAGGGTCGGGCTCCTACGAGCAGTACTTC. Translated: CASSYLTGSGSYEQYF. This chain joins TRBV6-5 and TRBJ2-7; D is perhaps TRBD1 (6 bases). This CDR3 comprises 16 residues. Trimming cost V 2 bases and J 0 bases, with 14 bases left between them. Germline V CDR1 and CDR2: MNHEY, SVGAGI.

This clone was seen just once. The rearrangement uses TRBV2 and TRBJ1-4; D unclear. CDR3 length equals 16 residues. V dropped 6 bases and J dropped 0 bases, with 14 bases sitting between them. CDR1 SNHLY and CDR2 FYNNEI come from the germline V gene. CDR3 sequence: CASSPGRASTNEKLFF. CDR3 in DNA: TGTGCCAGCAGCCCGGGGAGGGCCTCAACTAATGAAAAACTGTTTTTT.

The chain has TRBV11-1 and TRBJ2-4, with 7 bases fitting TRBD2. CDR1 SGHAT and CDR2 FQDESV come from the germline V gene (reference sequence). This CDR3 has 17 residues. V was pared by 0 bases and J by 2 bases, with 7 bases of the junction left unmatched. The CDR3 DNA is TGTGCCAGCAGCTTAGCGGTGGCGGGAGCTACCAAAAACATTCAGTACTTC. Protein sequence: CASSLAVAGATKNIQYF.

The rearrangement joins TRBV7-2 to TRBJ2-7; 12 bases match TRBD2. The CDR3 totals 18 residues. The junction had 7 bases not matched to a gene; V was cut back by 1 base and J by 0 bases. Germline lookup yields CDR1 SGHTA and CDR2 FQGNSA. The CDR3 loop is CASSLGPASGRASYEQYF. The CDR3, as DNA: TGTGCCAGCAGCTTAGGGCCAGCTAGCGGGAGGGCCTCCTACGAGCAGTACTTC.

This clone has just one count. V is TRBV5-1 and J is TRBJ1-3, with D possibly matching TRBD1 (5 bases). The V gene lost 2 bases and the J gene lost 4 bases, with 22 bases spanning the gap. Germline lookup yields CDR1 SGHRS and CDR2 YFSETQ. There are 18 residues in the CDR3. In DNA, the CDR3 is TGCGCCAGCAGCTTCCTAGAAACACAGGCAAGCAACGGAAACACCATATATTTT. Residues: CASSFLETQASNGNTIYF.